These T cell receptor beta chains were read from a single sample in a study of blood T cell repertoires in COVID-19. Repertoires were generated with immunoSEQ multiplex PCR, while TCRdb's copy carries only in-frame clones and drops some. This table holds a few hundred thousand clones, 88% found once. The sequencing input was PBMCs or T cells enriched from blood (not recorded which). The source is a woman aged 60 to 75 in a cohort exposed to, infected with or recovered from COVID-19 (not recorded which). Each CDR3 is given with its conserved first and last residue. A D gene is named only where the DNA matches it firmly. Size is omitted from some rows. Given values are once, few, many or a class for expanded clones.

v_gene	j_gene	d_gene	abundance	CDR3aa	CDR3nt
TRBV5-1	TRBJ2-2	-	-	CASSVDRPTGGELFF	TGCGCCAGCAGCGTCGACAGGCCGACGGGCGGGGAGCTGTTTTTT
TRBV10-3	TRBJ2-3	TRBD2	-	CAISPSGGGNTQYF	TGTGCCATCAGCCCTAGCGGGGGCGGAAATACGCAGTATTTT
TRBV6-4	TRBJ2-5	-	-	CASSEVSGQETQYF	TGTGCCAGCAGTGAGGTGAGCGGACAAGAGACCCAGTACTTC
TRBV12-3/TRBV12-4	TRBJ1-4	TRBD1	-	CASKQGAREKLFF	TGTGCCAGCAAACAGGGGGCACGAGAAAAACTGTTTTTT
TRBV3-1/TRBV3-2	TRBJ1-2	-	-	CASSQDLTGPGYTF	TGTGCCAGCAGCCAAGATCTTACAGGTCCTGGCTACACCTTC
TRBV14	TRBJ2-1	-	-	CASSPQGYEQFF	TGTGCCAGCAGTCCTCAGGGGTATGAGCAGTTCTTC
TRBV2	TRBJ1-5	TRBD1	-	CASQGDGNQPQHF	TGTGCCAGTCAGGGGGATGGCAATCAGCCCCAGCATTTT
TRBV11-3	TRBJ2-2	-	-	CASSLGPELDRAGELFF	TGTGCCAGCAGCTTAGGCCCCGAGCTAGATCGGGCCGGGGAGCTGTTTTTT
TRBV14	TRBJ2-3	TRBD1	-	CASSQLQPGTGGSDTQYF	TGTGCCAGCAGCCAACTCCAACCCGGGACAGGGGGCTCAGATACGCAGTATTTT
TRBV5-1	TRBJ2-1	TRBD2	once	CASRLAVPAYNEQFF	TGCGCCAGCAGACTAGCGGTCCCGGCCTACAATGAGCAGTTCTTC
TRBV28	TRBJ1-1	-	-	CASSPGRVNTEAFF	TGTGCCAGCAGCCCCGGGCGGGTGAACACTGAAGCTTTCTTT
TRBV6-2/TRBV6-3	TRBJ1-5	TRBD1	-	CASSTDREGGPQHF	TGTGCCAGCAGCACGGACAGGGAGGGGGGGCCCCAGCATTTT
TRBV25-1	TRBJ2-3	-	-	CASSDFRGSTDTQYF	TGTGCCAGCAGTGATTTTCGAGGTAGCACAGATACGCAGTATTTT
TRBV13	TRBJ2-5	TRBD2	-	CASSPWTSGHETQYF	TGTGCCAGCAGCCCCTGGACTAGCGGGCACGAGACCCAGTACTTC
TRBV28	TRBJ1-6	TRBD1	-	CASRDRGRSNSPLHF	TGTGCCAGCAGAGACAGGGGGCGAAGTAATTCACCCCTCCACTTT
TRBV24-1	TRBJ2-3	TRBD2	-	CATSDLSSAGKSTDTQYF	TGTGCCACCAGTGATTTGAGTTCAGCGGGAAAGAGTACAGATACGCAGTATTTT
TRBV7-9	TRBJ2-3	TRBD2	-	CASSLEAGGTDTQYF	TGTGCCAGCAGCCTCGAAGCGGGAGGCACAGATACGCAGTATTTT
TRBV27	TRBJ1-2	TRBD1	-	CASSSRTGARYGYTF	TGTGCCAGCAGTTCACGGACAGGGGCCCGTTATGGCTACACCTTC
TRBV20-1	TRBJ1-2	-	-	CSASSGHTNYGYTF	TGCAGTGCTAGTTCGGGACACACGAACTATGGCTACACCTTC
TRBV18	TRBJ1-5	TRBD1	-	CASSGLGQGAYQPQHF	TGTGCCAGCTCTGGATTGGGACAGGGGGCGTATCAGCCCCAGCATTTT